Below, 29 T cell receptor beta chains from the same sample are listed, as sequenced in a study of T-cell memory formation after mild COVID-19. TCRdb ran MiXCR on the 5' RACE reads and lists one entry per CDR3 protein. The table shows approximately 490,000 distinct CDR3 sequences, with over 20% occurring only once. The sequenced sample consisted of PBMCs or a T cell subset sorted from them (not recorded which). Source of these receptors: an adult woman who had mild COVID-19 (a few samples of this study predate the infection). Cell type and time point are not known.

This clonotype was seen a handful of times. The chain combines TRBV30 with TRBJ1-1; TRBD1 aligns across 7 bases. The CDR3 is 12 amino acids. V gave up 4 bases and J gave up 3 bases; unmatched junction bases: 2. Germline V lookup: CDR1 GTSNPN, CDR2 SVGIG (reference sequence). The CDR3 coding sequence is TGTGCCTGGAACAGGGGTGACACTGAAGCTTTCTTT. Encoded protein: CAWNRGDTEAFF.

The chain has TRBV29-1 and TRBJ2-3, with 8 positions matching TRBD2. This CDR3 is 18 amino acids long. Trimming took 0 bases from V and 0 from J; bases not matched to a gene: 11. Germline values: CDR1 SQVTM, CDR2 ANQGSEA. The CDR3, as DNA: TGCAGCGTTGAAGACCCGAGGTCGGCTAGCGGGAGCACAGATACGCAGTATTTT. It encodes CSVEDPRSASGSTDTQYF.

This sequence joins TRBV29-1 and TRBJ2-1; TRBD1 agrees at 9 bases. The CDR3 has 14 amino acids. CDR1 is SQVTM, CDR2 ANQGSEA, per germline. Germline trimming cut 7 bases from V and 1 base from J; bases unmatched to any gene: 5. The CDR3, as DNA: TGCAGCGCCCGGACAGGGGAATCCTACAATGAGCAGTTCTTC. It encodes CSARTGESYNEQFF.

V is TRBV24-1 and J is TRBJ2-3; D may correspond to TRBD1 or TRBD2 (5 bases each). Trimming took off 9 bases at V and 2 bases at J, with 8 bases between the two ends. This CDR3 region has 12 residues. Per germline, CDR1 KGHDR and CDR2 SFDVKD. The CDR3 loop reads CATWGFTDTQYF. CDR3 bases: TGTGCCACCTGGGGGTTCACAGATACGCAGTATTTT.

This clonotype was detected a few times. The junction differs from germline at one of its ends, possibly a read error. The rearrangement joins TRBV20-1 to TRBJ1-2; D possibly corresponds to TRBD1 (6 bases). The CDR3 spans 9 residues. Germline V gives CDR1 DFQATT, CDR2 SNEGSKA (reference sequence). The CDR3 spells CSARAGEAF. The CDR3, as DNA: TGCAGTGCTAGAGCAGGGGAGGCCTTC.

V and J are TRBV6-5 and TRBJ2-2; TRBD1 matches 12 bases. The V and J ends lost 2 bases and 8 bases, in that order; junction bases with no gene match: 6. The CDR3 runs 16 residues. CDR1 is MNHEY, CDR2 SVGAGI, per germline. CDR3: CASSYVGQGATGELFF. DNA for the CDR3: TGTGCCAGCAGTTACGTGGGACAGGGGGCAACGGGGGAGCTGTTTTTT.

This clonotype was seen only a few times. This rearrangement joins TRBV7-2 to TRBJ2-2, with D uncertain. From germline, CDR1 is SGHTA and CDR2 FQGNSA. V was cut by 3 bases and J by 6 bases, with 8 bases left in between. The CDR3 is 13 residues long. CDR3 nucleotides: TGTGCCAGCAGCTTGGGGTACCCCGGGGAGCTGTTTTTT. Protein sequence: CASSLGYPGELFF.

This clonotype was detected a few times. This chain joins TRBV6-2 or TRBV6-3 and TRBJ2-1, with 9 nucleotides matching TRBD2. Looked up from germline, CDR1 is MNHEY and CDR2 is SVGEGT. The CDR3 totals 18 residues. V shed 2 bases, J shed 0 bases, and the junction held 8 bases outside the gene matches. In DNA, the CDR3 is TGTGCCAGCAGTTACGACGCCTATAGCGGGGGCTCCTACAATGAGCAGTTCTTC. Protein: CASSYDAYSGGSYNEQFF.

The sample holds many counts of this clonotype. V usage is TRBV27 and J usage is TRBJ1-2; 8 nucleotides align to TRBD1. The germline V gene has CDR1 MNHEY and CDR2 SMNVEV (reference sequence). The CDR3 totals 13 residues. V shed 4 bases, J shed 4 bases, and the junction held 2 bases outside the gene matches. Written as DNA, the CDR3 is TGTGCCAGCAGTTGGGACAGGACCTATGGCTACACCTTC. Translation gives CASSWDRTYGYTF.

V is TRBV12-3 or TRBV12-4 and J is TRBJ2-2; D possibly matches TRBD1 or TRBD2 (5 bases each). CDR3 length: 13 residues. The germline V and J ends were trimmed by 7 bases and 7 bases, with 13 bases remaining between them. The CDR3 reads CASTEVGGGELFF. The DNA of the CDR3 is TGTGCCAGCACCGAGGTTGGGGGCGGGGAGCTGTTTTTT.

This clonotype has just a few counts. The gene calls are TRBV7-9 and TRBJ2-5, with D maybe TRBD2 (5 bases). CDR3 size: 16 residues. Between the trimmed V and J ends, which lost 4 bases and 3 bases, there was a span of 18 bases. The germline V gene encodes CDR1 SEHNR and CDR2 FQNEAQ (reference sequence). The CDR3 DNA reads TGTGCCAGCAGCTCTTCCCGGGGTATGACGGAAGAGACCCAGTACTTC. Its protein is CASSSSRGMTEETQYF.

This clonotype was observed a handful of times. The chain employs TRBV5-1 and TRBJ2-3, with 8 positions matching TRBD1. Germline V gives CDR1 SGHRS, CDR2 YFSETQ. There are 14 residues in the CDR3. V shed 4 bases and J 4 bases; nucleotides not matched to a gene: 5. The CDR3: CASSPGGSADTQYF. The CDR3 DNA is TGCGCCAGCAGCCCAGGGGGCTCCGCAGATACGCAGTATTTT.

In this sample, this clonotype turned up many times. This sequence joins TRBV2 and TRBJ2-4; 7 bases match TRBD1. The ends lost 1 base at V and 4 bases at J; junction bases unmatched: 4. The V gene's germline CDR1 is SNHLY and CDR2 FYNNEI. This CDR3 has 15 residues. DNA of the CDR3: TGTGCCAGCAGTGAAGGTCGGGACAGAAAAAACATTCAGTACTTC. This encodes CASSEGRDRKNIQYF.

There are a few counts of this clonotype. This chain links TRBV20-1 with TRBJ2-7, with 12 bases fitting TRBD2. The CDR3 runs 13 residues. Germline CDR1 is DFQATT and CDR2 is SNEGSKA (reference sequence). J lost 4 bases, V lost 5 bases, and 3 bases had no gene match. CDR3 in amino acids: CSARTSGNYEQYF. Here the CDR3 DNA reads TGCAGTGCTCGGACTAGCGGGAATTACGAGCAGTACTTC.

This clonotype was counted a few times. This sequence joins TRBV11-3 and TRBJ2-1; TRBD1 might be the D (5 bases). V lost 0 bases, J lost 4 bases, and 10 bases lay in between. The CDR3 extends over 15 amino acids. Germline V lookup: CDR1 SGHNT, CDR2 YENEEA. The CDR3 DNA sequence: TGTGCCAGCAGCTTAGATTTCAGGGTGTACAATGAGCAGTTCTTC. It yields the protein CASSLDFRVYNEQFF.

The chain is built from TRBV3-1 and TRBJ2-1, with TRBD2 matching 7 bases. Germline V lookup: CDR1 LGHDT, CDR2 YNNKEL (reference sequence). The V segment lost 2 bases and the J segment 4 bases; nucleotides outside the gene matches: 5. The CDR3 is 15 amino acids. Here the CDR3 reads CASSQIAGVYNEQFF. CDR3 coding DNA: TGTGCCAGCAGCCAAATTGCGGGAGTGTACAATGAGCAGTTCTTC.

This clonotype was counted at least ten times. V usage is TRBV29-1 and J usage is TRBJ1-3, with a weak D call TRBD1 (5 bases). The CDR3 is 17 residues long. The V gene lost 0 bases and the J gene lost 0 bases, with 15 bases spanning the gap. Germline CDR1 SQVTM, CDR2 ANQGSEA. CDR3 nucleotides: TGCAGCGTTGAAGATCTTCGGGGGGGACCCTCTGGAAACACCATATATTTT. Translation gives CSVEDLRGGPSGNTIYF.

This chain uses TRBV25-1 with TRBJ2-3; no clear D. V lost 4 bases, J lost 8 bases, and 7 bases lay in between. The CDR3 loop spans 11 amino acids. CDR1 is MGHDK, CDR2 SYGVNS, per germline. CDR3 DNA sequence: TGTGCCAGCAGTGGGGCGGTTACGCAGTATTTT. Encoded protein: CASSGAVTQYF.

This clonotype was observed a handful of times. The chain employs TRBV15 and TRBJ1-2, with 7 bases fitting TRBD1. Germline assignment: CDR1 LNHNV and CDR2 YYDKDF (reference sequence). The CDR3 is made up of 14 amino acids. J was trimmed by 7 bases and V by 0 bases; bases with no gene match: 5. The CDR3 DNA reads TGTGCCACCAGCAGAGATACGACAGGGTCTGGCTACACCTTC. It yields the protein CATSRDTTGSGYTF.

This clonotype has a handful of counts. The V and J genes are TRBV5-1 and TRBJ1-1; D is perhaps TRBD1 (6 bases). This CDR3 contains 15 residues. Trimming took off 7 bases at V and 1 base at J, with 17 bases between the two ends. Germline lookup yields CDR1 SGHRS and CDR2 YFSETQ. Written as DNA, the CDR3 is TGCGCCAGCGGCCCAGGGGTTGGGGAGAACACTGAAGCTTTCTTT. It is translated as CASGPGVGENTEAFF.

A single count supports this clonotype. The chain joins TRBV19 to TRBJ2-7; D not certain. The V gene's germline CDR1 is LNHDA and CDR2 SQIVND (reference sequence). This CDR3 region has 14 residues. The V and J ends lost 3 bases and 4 bases respectively, with 13 bases between them. As DNA, the CDR3 is TGTGCCAGTAGTATGTCGGTACGGATTTACGAGCAGTACTTC. The encoded protein is CASSMSVRIYEQYF.

The chain has TRBV7-9 and TRBJ2-5; the match to TRBD1 covers 7 bases. V lost 4 bases to trimming and J lost 5 bases; unmatched junction nucleotides: 7. The CDR3 covers 14 residues. The germline V gene encodes CDR1 SEHNR and CDR2 FQNEAQ (reference sequence). The CDR3 loop reads CASSSIDRAETQYF. The CDR3 coding sequence is TGTGCCAGCAGCTCGATCGACAGGGCCGAGACCCAGTACTTC.

This rearrangement joins TRBV15 to TRBJ2-7; D ambiguous. V was shortened by 5 bases and J by 0 bases, with 14 bases between the two germline ends. The germline gives CDR1 LNHNV, CDR2 YYDKDF (reference sequence). This CDR3 has 15 residues. CDR3 sequence reads: CATSSPTPSSYEQYF. DNA of the CDR3: TGTGCCACCAGCTCCCCGACACCCAGCTCCTACGAGCAGTACTTC.

The table lists this clonotype with a few counts. The chain recombines TRBV12-3 or TRBV12-4 with TRBJ1-1, with D tentatively TRBD1 (5 bases). The CDR3 runs to 13 residues. V lost 3 bases to trimming and J lost 4 bases, with 9 bases between them. CDR3 sequence (DNA): TGTGCCAGCAGTTTGGCCAGGGTCACTGAAGCTTTCTTT. It is translated as CASSLARVTEAFF.

This chain connects TRBV3-1 to TRBJ2-1; D may be TRBD1 (5 bases). V dropped 1 base and J dropped 3 bases, with 10 bases sitting between them. Per germline, CDR1 LGHDT and CDR2 YNNKEL (reference sequence). This CDR3 region has 15 residues. The CDR3 sequence: CASSQGWGGYNEQFF. The CDR3 coding sequence is TGTGCCAGCAGCCAAGGATGGGGCGGCTACAATGAGCAGTTCTTC.

In DNA form, the CDR3 reads TGTGCCAGCAAGACAGGCATGAACACTGAAGCTTTCTTT. As protein: CASKTGMNTEAFF. This chain joins TRBV2 and TRBJ1-1; a possible D gene is TRBD1 (6 bases). Trimming took off 7 bases at V and 0 bases at J, with 9 bases between the two ends. The germline gives CDR1 SNHLY, CDR2 FYNNEI. CDR3 length: 13 residues.

This sequence joins TRBV5-1 and TRBJ1-1, with D unresolved. The CDR3 totals 13 residues. V was clipped by 0 bases and J by 7 bases, with 10 bases between them. Germline V gives CDR1 SGHRS, CDR2 YFSETQ. In DNA form, the CDR3 reads TGCGCCAGCAGCTTGGACGTCAAGGGTGAAGCTTTCTTT. This translates into CASSLDVKGEAFF.

This clonotype appeared once. This rearrangement joins TRBV9 to TRBJ2-2; unclear D gene. Germline V gene sequence: CDR1 SGDLS, CDR2 YYNGEE. CDR3 size: 15 residues. V lost 0 bases to trimming and J lost 3 bases, with 9 bases between them. The CDR3 DNA is TGTGCCAGCAGCGTAGAGAGTACCTACACCGGGGAGCTGTTTTTT. Protein product: CASSVESTYTGELFF.

The chain joins TRBV6-7 to TRBJ2-5; 8 bases agree with TRBD2. TRBV6-7 is treated as an ORF (open reading frame) with a function not yet certain. The CDR3 loop spans 13 amino acids. Unmatched junction bases numbered 5, after V lost 10 bases and J lost 1 base. The chain's CDR3 is CATPSGGQETQYF. For the CDR3, the DNA is TGTGCCACACCGAGCGGGGGCCAAGAGACCCAGTACTTC.